This T cell receptor beta chain was documented in a study of T-cell memory formation after mild COVID-19. Background on the study: TCR clusters were mostly donor specific.

This clonotype was seen a single time. The antigen remains undetermined. A read error may account for a junction end that differs from germline. The CDR3 is 12 residues long. Per the germline V gene, CDR1 is SGHKS and CDR2 is YYEKEE (reference sequence). Whole-study findings and limits: Day 15 to 85 contractors were CD4/CD8 balanced; later expanders leaned CD4+. Second-wave clones reaching peak frequency on day 37 lacked confirmed SARS-CoV-2 specificity.

Libraries for TCRalpha and TCRbeta carried sample barcodes and unique molecular identifiers via 5'RACE. One entry per CDR3 protein results from TCRdb running MiXCR on the 5' RACE reads. The sample lists more than 300,000 distinct CDR3 sequences, roughly 13% occurring once. This sequence was found in a man aged 18 to 30 who had mild COVID-19 (a few samples of this study predate the infection). Cell type and time point are not known. The chain couples TRBV5-5 to TRBJ2-3, with D possibly TRBD1 on 5 matching bases. The sample was PBMCs or a T cell subset sorted from them (not recorded which). The CDR3 DNA reads as TGTGCCAGCAGCCAGGACAATGCTGAGCAGTTCTTT. Its protein is CASSQDNAEQFF.